The entry below describes one T cell receptor (beta chain). The sample holds many counts of this clonotype. The antigen it binds to is not known. A much larger clone is a single base away; this may be a read error. This sample was included in a study of CD8+CD57+ T cells in acquired aplastic anemia (dated by TCRdb to between 2018 and 2020). Looking at the study overall: Extracted DNA from sorted CD4+ and CD8+ cells averaged around 3.3 ug, ranging from roughly 0.17 to 27.4 ug. CD8+CD57+ expansion was defined as frequency above the mean frequency observed in healthy subjects. Summary of the overall study and its limitations: Although 25 to 30 CD8+ CDR3 sequences were shared by patients and controls, these sequences appeared highly expressed in patients and within the immunodominant clones of patients. CD8+ Simpson's diversity did not differ significantly between patients and healthy controls (P=0.060).

Patients chosen for sequencing had shown expansion of CD8+CD57+ cells by flow cytometry. Every patient had a diagnosis of severe acquired aplastic anemia based on International Study of Aplastic Anemia and Agranulocytosis and Camitta criteria. No therapy had been received by the patients at the time of blood sampling. TCR repertoires of sorted CD4+ and CD8+ blood T cells from severe aplastic anemia patients and healthy subjects were deep-sequenced in the study. Patients were enrolled under clinicaltrials.gov protocols 00001620, 01623167, 00001397, 00071045, 00081523 and 00961064 in the USA. Ficoll-Paque density gradient centrifugation was used to isolate peripheral blood mononuclear cells. Before DNA was extracted, CD4+ and CD8+ T cells were sorted using either FACS or magnetic beads. Genomic DNA was used as template for profiling of TCR beta VDJ combinations and CDR3 sequences. An Illumina HiSeq 2000 was the platform used for TCR repertoire sequencing. Processing in the source paper ran as follows. Repertoire assessment relied on Simpson's diversity index, CDR3 size and DJ length profiles, and TRBV/TRBJ rearrangement plots. The most abundant DNA sequence in the deep sequencing data was defined as the immunodominant clone. CDR3 amino acid sequences were screened for sharing across subjects and compared with published repertoires and the VDJdb database. TCRdb itself trimmed the public reads at Q25 with fastp, ran MiXCR and retained productive beta chains. Identical CDR3 protein sequences are pooled into one entry, listed with their most common genes and DNA. It is TCRdb's table, rather than the study itself, that gives the V and J calls and clone size. The sample table holds 150,000 or so distinct CDR3 sequences, of which less than 60% were seen once. The ten most abundant clones make up 12% of the sample.

The CDR3 has 13 amino acids, counting the end cysteine and phenylalanine. The kept DNA is CDR3 alone, 39 bases in frame from the first base. The germline V gene gives CDR1 as SGDLS and CDR2 as YYNGEE. The receptor was isolated from a human donor with aplastic anemia. Recombination connected TRBV9 to TRBJ2-7; TRBD1 matches 8 bases in the middle. Material for sequencing was sorted CD4+, CD8+, or CD8+CD57+ T cells (not recorded which) from PBMCs. The DNA is TGTGCCAGCACCACCGGGACAGGAGGCGAGCGGTACTTC. Translated, it reads CASTTGTGGERYF.